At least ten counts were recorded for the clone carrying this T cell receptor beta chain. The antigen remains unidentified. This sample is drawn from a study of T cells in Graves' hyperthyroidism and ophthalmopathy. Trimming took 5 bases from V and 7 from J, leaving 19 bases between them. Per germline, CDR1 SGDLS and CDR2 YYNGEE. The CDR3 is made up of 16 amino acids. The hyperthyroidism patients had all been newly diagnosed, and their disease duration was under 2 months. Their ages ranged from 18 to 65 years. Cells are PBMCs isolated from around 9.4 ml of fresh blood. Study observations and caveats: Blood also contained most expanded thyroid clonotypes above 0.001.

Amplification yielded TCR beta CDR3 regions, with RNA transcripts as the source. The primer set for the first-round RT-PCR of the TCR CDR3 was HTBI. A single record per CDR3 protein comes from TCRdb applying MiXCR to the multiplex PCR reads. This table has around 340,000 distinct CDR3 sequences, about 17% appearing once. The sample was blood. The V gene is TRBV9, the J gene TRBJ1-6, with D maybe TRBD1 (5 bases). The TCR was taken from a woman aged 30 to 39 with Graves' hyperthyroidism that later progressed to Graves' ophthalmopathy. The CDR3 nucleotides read TGTGCCAGCAGGAACGTGGCAGCTGGGGCGAATTCACCCCTCCACTTT. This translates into CASRNVAAGANSPLHF.